This T cell receptor (beta chain) was found in a study of cytomegalovirus exposure and HLA in healthy donors. Use of 60 Vbeta and 13 Jbeta primers characterized the PCR. Here immunoSEQ multiplex PCR was the method, and the copy in TCRdb shows in-frame clones only, minus some. Among 70,000 to 95,000 clones listed, 60% to 85% were seen once. All donors participated as healthy donors of bone marrow. Study observations and caveats: Researchers reported that a few CMV-associated chains were confirmed in vitro as CMV antigen-specific. The study labeled 150 or so TCR beta chains cytomegalovirus-associated.

This clone was seen a handful of times. The target antigen is unknown. This CDR3 is 15 amino acids long. Germline V gene lookup returns CDR1 SGHRS and CDR2 YFSETQ. Trimming cost V 4 bases and J 2 bases, with 13 bases left between them. The chain recombines TRBV5-1 with TRBJ1-5, with D possibly being TRBD1 (6 bases). Input material: PBMCs. The receptor's source is a man younger than 45 in good health and CMV-seropositive. CDR3 amino acids: CASSPTGSGNQPQHF. The CDR3 nucleotides are TGCGCCAGCAGCCCTACAGGGTCTGGCAATCAGCCCCAGCATTTT.